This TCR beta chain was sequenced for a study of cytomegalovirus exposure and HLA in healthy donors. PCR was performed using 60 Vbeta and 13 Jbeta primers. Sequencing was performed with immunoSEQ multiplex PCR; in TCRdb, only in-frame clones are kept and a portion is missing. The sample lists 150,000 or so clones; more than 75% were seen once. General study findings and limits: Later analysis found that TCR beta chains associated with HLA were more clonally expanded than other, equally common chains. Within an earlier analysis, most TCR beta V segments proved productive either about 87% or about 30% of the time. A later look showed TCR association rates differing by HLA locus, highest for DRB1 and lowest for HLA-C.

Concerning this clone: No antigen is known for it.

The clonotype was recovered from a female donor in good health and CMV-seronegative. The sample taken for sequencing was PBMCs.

The CDR3 loop is CASSPGTGHEAFF. The CDR3 coding sequence is TGTGCCAGCAGCCCCGGGACAGGGCATGAAGCTTTCTTT. The chain uses TRBV27 and TRBJ1-1; 9 bases line up with TRBD1. The CDR3 extends over 13 amino acids. J lost 7 bases, V lost 6 bases, and 6 bases had no gene match. The germline gives CDR1 MNHEY, CDR2 SMNVEV (reference sequence).